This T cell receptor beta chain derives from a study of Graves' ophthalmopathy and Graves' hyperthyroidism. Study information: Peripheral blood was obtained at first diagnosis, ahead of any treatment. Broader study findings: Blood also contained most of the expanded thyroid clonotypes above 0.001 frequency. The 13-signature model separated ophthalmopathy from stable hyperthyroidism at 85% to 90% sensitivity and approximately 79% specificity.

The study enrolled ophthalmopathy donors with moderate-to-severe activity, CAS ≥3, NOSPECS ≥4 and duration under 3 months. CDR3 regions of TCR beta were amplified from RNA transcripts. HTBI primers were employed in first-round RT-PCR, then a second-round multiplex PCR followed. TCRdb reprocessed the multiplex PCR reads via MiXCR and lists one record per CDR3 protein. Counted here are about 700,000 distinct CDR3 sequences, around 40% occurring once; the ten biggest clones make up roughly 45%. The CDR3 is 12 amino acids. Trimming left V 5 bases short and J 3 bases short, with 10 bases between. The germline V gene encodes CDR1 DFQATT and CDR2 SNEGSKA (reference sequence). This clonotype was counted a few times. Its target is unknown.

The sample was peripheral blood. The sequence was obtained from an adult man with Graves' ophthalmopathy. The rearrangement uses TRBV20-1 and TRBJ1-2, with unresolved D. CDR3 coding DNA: TGCAGTGCTCGGGGTATAGACTATGGCTACACCTTC. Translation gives CSARGIDYGYTF.